This TCR beta chain appears in the sequencing data of a study of early T cells in non-severe SARS-CoV-2 infection. There are a few counts of this clonotype. The germline gives CDR1 SGHDN, CDR2 FVKESK. Trimming removed 1 base from V and 5 bases from J; junction bases left unmatched: 9. This CDR3 has 17 residues. In TCRdb, the 5' RACE reads were re-called with MiXCR into one record per CDR3 protein. The table includes 50,000 to 55,000 distinct CDR3 sequences, about a tenth detected once. The chain carries TRBV14 and TRBJ2-3; 10 bases map to TRBD2. Sequences were obtained from whole blood. This receptor was taken from an adult who was a healthcare worker with PCR-confirmed SARS-CoV-2 infection or an uninfected control (not recorded which). In nucleotides, the CDR3 is TGTGCCAGCAGCCAAGGTCCACTAGCGGGACTGGGAGATACGCAGTATTTT. Residues: CASSQGPLAGLGDTQYF. Drawing the rest from reference TRBV14 and TRBJ2-3, the complete variable domain is EAGVTQFPSHSVIEKGQTVTLRCDPISGHDNLYWYRRVMGKEIKFLLHFVKESKQDESGMPNNRFLAERTGGTYSTLKVQPAELEDSGVYFCASSQGPLAGLGDTQYFGPGTRLTVL.